This note documents a single T cell receptor (beta chain) sequence. Assay used: immunoSEQ multiplex PCR; TCRdb lists only in-frame clones, some missing. The sample lists about 75,000 clones; roughly 89% were seen once. This record comes from a study of technical replicates of blood from several donors. Sequencing used T cells isolated from PBMCs. The sequence was collected from a human donor in good health. Some clones in this sample may be carry-over from other donors' samples.

The CDR3 reads CASSLDPGVTQHF. The CDR3, as DNA: TGTGCCAGCAGCTTAGACCCAGGGGTCACCCAGCATTTT. The chain uses TRBV7-9 and TRBJ1-5; D is possibly TRBD1 (6 bases). V lost 1 base and J 11 bases, leaving 12 bases between the germline ends. Germline V lookup: CDR1 SEHNR, CDR2 FQNEAQ (reference sequence). CDR3 length equals 13 residues.